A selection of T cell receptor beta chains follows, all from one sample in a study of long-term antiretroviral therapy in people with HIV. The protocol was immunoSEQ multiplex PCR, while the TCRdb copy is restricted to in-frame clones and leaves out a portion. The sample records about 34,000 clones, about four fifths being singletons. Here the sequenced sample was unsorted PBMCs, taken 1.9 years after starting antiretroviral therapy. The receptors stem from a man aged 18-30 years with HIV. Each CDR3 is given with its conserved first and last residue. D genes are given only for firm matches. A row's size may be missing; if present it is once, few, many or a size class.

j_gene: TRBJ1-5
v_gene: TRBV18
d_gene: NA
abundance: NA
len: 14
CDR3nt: TGTGCCAGCTCACTGGGGGGGAGCAATCAGCCCCAGCATTTT
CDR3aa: CASSLGGSNQPQHF

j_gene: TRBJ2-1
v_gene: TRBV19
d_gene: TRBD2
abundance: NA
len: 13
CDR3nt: TGTGCCAGTAGTTATCTGGGGAGGGATGAGCAGTTCTTC
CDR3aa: CASSYLGRDEQFF

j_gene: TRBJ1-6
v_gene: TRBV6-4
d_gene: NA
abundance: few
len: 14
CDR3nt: TGTGCCAGCAGCGAAGACTCGGGGGGTTCACCCCTCCACTTT
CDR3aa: CASSEDSGGSPLHF

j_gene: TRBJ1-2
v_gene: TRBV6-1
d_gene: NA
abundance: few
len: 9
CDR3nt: TGTGCCAGTGTGCCCAGCCTCGCCTTC
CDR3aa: CASVPSLAF

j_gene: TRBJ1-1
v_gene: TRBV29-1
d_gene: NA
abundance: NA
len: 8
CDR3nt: TGCAGCGTGGGTGAAGCTTTCTTT
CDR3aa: CSVGEAFF

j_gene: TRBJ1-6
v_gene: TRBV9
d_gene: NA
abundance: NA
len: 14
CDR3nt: TGTGCCAGCAGCCAGACCTCCTATAATTCACCCCTCCACTTT
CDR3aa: CASSQTSYNSPLHF

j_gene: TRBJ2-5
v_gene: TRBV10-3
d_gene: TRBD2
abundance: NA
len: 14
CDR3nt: TGTGCCACGGGGGGGGGCAGGGAGGAAGGGACCCAGTACTTC
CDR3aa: CATGGGREEGTQYF

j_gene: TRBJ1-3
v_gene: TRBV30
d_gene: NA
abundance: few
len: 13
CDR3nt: TGTGCCTCAAATACAGGGACTGGAAACACCATATATTTT
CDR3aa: CASNTGTGNTIYF

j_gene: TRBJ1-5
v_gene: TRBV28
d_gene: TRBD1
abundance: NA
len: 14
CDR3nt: TGTGCCAGCAGTTTCCAGGGGGGGCATCAGCCCCAGCATTTT
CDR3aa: CASSFQGGHQPQHF

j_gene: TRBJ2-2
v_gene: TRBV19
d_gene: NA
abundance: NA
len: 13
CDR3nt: TGTGCCAGTAGTATTTGGAACACCGGGGAGCTGTTTTTT
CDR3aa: CASSIWNTGELFF

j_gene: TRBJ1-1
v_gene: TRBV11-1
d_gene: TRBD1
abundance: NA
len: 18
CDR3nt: TGTGCCAGCAGCTTAGCATCGGGACAGGCAGGGGAGAACACTGAAGCTTTCTTT
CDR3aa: CASSLASGQAGENTEAFF

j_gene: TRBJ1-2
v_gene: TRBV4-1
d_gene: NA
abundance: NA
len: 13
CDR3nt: TGCGCCAGCAGCCAAGACAGGGACTATGGCTACACCTTC
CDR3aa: CASSQDRDYGYTF

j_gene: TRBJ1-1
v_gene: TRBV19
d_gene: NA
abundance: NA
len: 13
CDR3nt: TGTGCCAGTAAGAGAGTGGTGAACACTGAAGCTTTCTTT
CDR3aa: CASKRVVNTEAFF

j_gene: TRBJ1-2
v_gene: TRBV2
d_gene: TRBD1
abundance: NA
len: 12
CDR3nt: TGTGCCAGCAGGACAGGGGTCGGTGGCTACACCTTC
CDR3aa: CASRTGVGGYTF

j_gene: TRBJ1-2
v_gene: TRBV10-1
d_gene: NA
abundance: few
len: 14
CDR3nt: TGCGCCAGCAGTCCAGGGACTACTAACTATGGCTACACCTTC
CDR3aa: CASSPGTTNYGYTF

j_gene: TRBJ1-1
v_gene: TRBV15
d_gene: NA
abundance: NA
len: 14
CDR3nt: TGTGCCACCAGCAGACCAGCTCTAAACACTGAAGCTTTCTTT
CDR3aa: CATSRPALNTEAFF

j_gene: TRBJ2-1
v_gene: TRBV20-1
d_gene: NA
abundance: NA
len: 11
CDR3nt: TGCAGTGCTACCCCTTACAATGAGCAGTTCTTC
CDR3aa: CSATPYNEQFF

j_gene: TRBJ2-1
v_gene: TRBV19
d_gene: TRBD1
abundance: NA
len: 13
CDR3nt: TGTGCCAGTAAGGGACAGGGGATTAATGAGCAGTTCTTC
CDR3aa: CASKGQGINEQFF

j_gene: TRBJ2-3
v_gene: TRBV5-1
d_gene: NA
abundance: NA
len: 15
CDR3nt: TGCGCCAGCAGCTTTACAGGGACTAGCACAGATACGCAGTATTTT
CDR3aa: CASSFTGTSTDTQYF

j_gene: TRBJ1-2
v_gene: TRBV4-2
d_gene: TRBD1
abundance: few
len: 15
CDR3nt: TGTGCCAGCAGCGCAAGCGTTCAGGGGGCGGATGGCTACACCTTC
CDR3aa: CASSASVQGADGYTF